This TCR beta chain was retrieved from a study of cytomegalovirus exposure and HLA in healthy donors. Turning to the study itself: Earlier results showed 117 million unique TCR beta sequences derived from roughly 180 million T cells. Findings of the study overall: Some V segments could not be told apart, so they were left out, TRBV6-2 and TRBV6-3 among them. A cluster of highly shared sequence variants was likely a sequencing artifact.

The CDR3 covers 13 residues. Germline V CDR1 and CDR2: GTSNPN, SVGIG (reference sequence). V lost 2 bases and J lost 7, with 14 bases in between. Comment on this clone: No antigen is known for it.

Use of 60 Vbeta and 13 Jbeta primers characterized the PCR. The repertoire was sequenced with immunoSEQ multiplex PCR; TCRdb's copy has only in-frame clones and lacks some. The sample holds more than 140,000 clones; about three quarters are singletons and the top ten take around 0.7%. The TCR originated in a male donor in good health and CMV-seronegative. What was sequenced was PBMCs. The chain uses TRBV30 and TRBJ1-1; D not resolved. CDR3 DNA sequence: TGTGCCTGGAGTCTCGCGGGTCGCAATGAAGCTTTCTTT. It is translated as CAWSLAGRNEAFF.